A single T cell receptor beta chain is shown here with its context. Its antigen is still unknown. Data came from immunoSEQ multiplex PCR; TCRdb stores just in-frame clones and leaves some out. The table records tens of thousands of clones, about 91% of them present only once. Relapse was seen in all patients after autologous stem cell transplantation, and brentuximab vedotin exposure was variable. V dropped 1 base and J dropped 2 bases, with 3 bases sitting between them. The CDR3 is 12 residues long. Germline V gene lookup returns CDR1 MDHEN and CDR2 SYDVKM. The data are from a study of PD-1 blockade in classical Hodgkin lymphoma. Notes on the study in general: Before treatment, complete responders showed about the same diversity as newly diagnosed patients.

This TCR was recovered from a human donor with classical Hodgkin lymphoma. V usage is TRBV28 and J usage is TRBJ2-7; the D is unclear. Specimen: peripheral blood mononuclear cells (PBMCs), collected before the second cycle of nivolumab. The CDR3 region has the DNA TGTGCCAGCAGTTTATTTCCCTACGAGCAGTACTTC. Protein product: CASSLFPYEQYF.